This T cell receptor (beta chain) is from a study of cytomegalovirus exposure and HLA in healthy donors. The study's findings and limits: Most observed TCR sequences were rare, whereas some public TCRs were detected in many donors. Three CMV-associated chains were confirmed in vitro to be specific for CMV antigens. The study put 150 to 200 TCR beta chains on its list as cytomegalovirus-associated.

Concerning this clone itself: As yet, its antigen is unknown.

The V segment lost 7 bases and the J segment 5 bases; nucleotides outside the gene matches: 10. CDR1 and CDR2 from the germline V gene are SNHLY and FYNNEI. The CDR3 totals 16 residues. The assay was immunoSEQ multiplex PCR, and TCRdb's table has in-frame clones only and misses some. The sample includes about 150,000 clones, around 90% of them seen just once. The genes are TRBV2 and TRBJ2-5; 13 nucleotides align to TRBD2. The sequence came from a man aged 18-30 years in good health and CMV-seronegative. What was sequenced was PBMCs. This chain's CDR3 is CASTTPILAGGETQYF. The DNA of the CDR3 is TGTGCCAGCACTACTCCGATACTAGCGGGGGGGGAGACCCAGTACTTC.